The T cell receptor (beta chain) described here comes from a study of T-cell reconstitution after alpha-beta-depleted transplantation in children. This clonotype was detected ten times or more. Preparation of the TCRbeta library involved a method that used unique molecular identifiers. TCRdb re-derived calls from the PCR reads in MiXCR, one entry per CDR3 protein. The profile shows some 400,000 distinct CDR3 sequences, roughly 21% of them singletons. The J segment lost 4 bases and the V segment lost 1 base, leaving 0 bases of the junction unmatched. The CDR3 is 13 amino acids. Germline CDR1 reads DFQATT; CDR2 reads SNEGSKA (reference sequence).

V and J are TRBV20-1 and TRBJ2-7; 11 bases fit TRBD2. The input for sequencing was PBMCs from the stem cell graft donor, taken from the stem cell graft. This TCR derives from a human donor who donated a stem cell graft to a child with acute myeloid leukemia. CDR3 amino acids: CSARGTSGYEQYF. The CDR3, as DNA: TGCAGTGCTAGAGGGACTAGCGGGTACGAGCAGTACTTC.